This T cell receptor (beta chain) was documented in a study of T cell repertoires in cytomegalovirus infection. Overall study context: Indications came from public TCR beta signatures; they pointed to CMV infection and to a matching HLA type.

Unmatched junction bases numbered 2, after V lost 1 base and J lost 6 bases. Germline V gives CDR1 LNHNV, CDR2 YYDKDF (reference sequence). There are 13 residues in the CDR3. TCRdb re-called the reads with MiXCR, one entry per CDR3 protein. The table has under 150,000 distinct CDR3 sequences, roughly 9% seen once; the top ten hold 10%. This clonotype was picked up many times. Sequenced sample: PBMCs. This chain connects TRBV15 to TRBJ2-7; 8 nucleotides line up with TRBD1. The clonotype originates from a human donor in good health (CMV status not recorded). Some clones in this sample may be carry-over from other donors' samples. The CDR3 sequence is CATSRVTGVEQYF. In nucleotides, the CDR3 is TGTGCCACCAGCAGAGTGACAGGGGTCGAGCAGTACTTC.